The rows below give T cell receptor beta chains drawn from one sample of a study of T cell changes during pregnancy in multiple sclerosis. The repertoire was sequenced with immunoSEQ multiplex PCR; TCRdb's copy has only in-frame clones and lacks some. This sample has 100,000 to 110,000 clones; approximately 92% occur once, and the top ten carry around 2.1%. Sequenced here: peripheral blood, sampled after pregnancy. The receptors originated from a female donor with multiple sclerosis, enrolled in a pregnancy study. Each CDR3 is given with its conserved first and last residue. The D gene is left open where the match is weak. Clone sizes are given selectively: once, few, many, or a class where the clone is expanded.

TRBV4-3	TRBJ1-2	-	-	TGCGCCAGCAGCCCTAGACCCGGGGGAGACTATGGCTACACCTTC	CASSPRPGGDYGYTF
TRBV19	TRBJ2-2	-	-	TGTGCCAGTAGTCTCTTCACCGGGGAGCTGTTTTTT	CASSLFTGELFF
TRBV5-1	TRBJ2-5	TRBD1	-	TGCGCCAGCAGCTTTGGTGGGACAGGGGGCTTGGAGACCCAGTACTTC	CASSFGGTGGLETQYF
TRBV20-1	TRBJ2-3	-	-	TGCAGTGCTAGACACACAGATACGCAGTATTTT	CSARHTDTQYF
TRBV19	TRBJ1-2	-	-	TGTGCCAGTAGTATGTTCGATGGGGCCAGAAGTAGAAGCTATGGCTACACCTTC	CASSMFDGARSRSYGYTF
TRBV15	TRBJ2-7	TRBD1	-	TGTGCCACCAGCAGAGTAGGGACAGGGTTCCACGAGCAGTACTTC	CATSRVGTGFHEQYF
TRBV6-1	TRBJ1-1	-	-	TGTGCCAGCAGTGAAGTTAGAGGGTCCGGAAACACTGAAGCTTTCTTT	CASSEVRGSGNTEAFF
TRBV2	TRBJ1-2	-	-	TGTGCCAGCAGTCAGGACTATGGCTACACCTTC	CASSQDYGYTF
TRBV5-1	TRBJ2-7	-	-	TGCGCCAGCAGCTTGGAGGGAGTCTACGAGCAGTACTTC	CASSLEGVYEQYF
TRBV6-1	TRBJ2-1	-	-	TGTGCCAGCGCGACGGGAGTGGATAATGAGCAGTTCTTC	CASATGVDNEQFF
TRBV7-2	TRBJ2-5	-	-	TGTGCCAGCAGCTTGACAGTTGATCAAGAGACCCAGTACTTC	CASSLTVDQETQYF
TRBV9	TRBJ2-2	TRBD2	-	TGTGCCAGCAGCGTTCGGACTAGCGAGACCGGGGAGCTGTTTTTT	CASSVRTSETGELFF
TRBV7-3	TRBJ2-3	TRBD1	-	TGTGCCAGCAGCTTGTCGACAGGGGCCCACACAGATACGCAGTATTTT	CASSLSTGAHTDTQYF
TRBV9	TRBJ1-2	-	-	TGTGCCAGCAGCGGCTACAGGACTACTAACTATGGCTACACCTTC	CASSGYRTTNYGYTF
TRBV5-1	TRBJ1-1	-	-	TGCGCCAGCAGCCCTCAACGGGGGGTGGGGACTGAAGCTTTCTTT	CASSPQRGVGTEAFF
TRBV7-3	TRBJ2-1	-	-	TGTGCCAGCAGCTTAATGGGGAGTGGCAGAGCCAATGAGCAGTTCTTC	CASSLMGSGRANEQFF
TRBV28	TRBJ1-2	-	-	TGTGCCAGCAGTTTATACGGAGACTACTATGGCTACACCTTC	CASSLYGDYYGYTF
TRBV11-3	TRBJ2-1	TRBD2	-	TGTGCCAGCAGCTTAGATTCACTAGCGGGGGGGCCGGGCAGCTACAATGAGCAGTTCTTC	CASSLDSLAGGPGSYNEQFF
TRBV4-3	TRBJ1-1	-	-	TGCGCCAGCAGCCAAGATCGGATAGGCGGCTATTCGAGGAACACTGAAGCTTTCTTT	CASSQDRIGGYSRNTEAFF
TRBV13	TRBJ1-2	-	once	TGTGCCAGCAGTTCTACAGATAACTATGGCTACACCTTC	CASSSTDNYGYTF
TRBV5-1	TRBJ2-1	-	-	TGCGCCAGCGGTTCGTTTAGCTCCTACAATGAGCAGTTCTTC	CASGSFSSYNEQFF
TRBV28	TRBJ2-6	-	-	TGTGCCAGCAGTTTATCAGGCGCTGGGGCCAACGTCCTGACTTTC	CASSLSGAGANVLTF
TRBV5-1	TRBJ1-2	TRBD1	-	TGCGCCAGCAGCCCACGGGACAGCGTCTCCAACTATGGCTACACCTTC	CASSPRDSVSNYGYTF
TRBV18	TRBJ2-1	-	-	TGTGCCAGCTCACCGGCAAGAATCTCATACAATGAGCAGTTCTTC	CASSPARISYNEQFF
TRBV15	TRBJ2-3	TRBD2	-	TGTGCCACCAGCAGAGATTTTTCAGCGGGAGGCACAGATACGCAGTATTTT	CATSRDFSAGGTDTQYF
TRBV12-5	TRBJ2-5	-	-	TGTGCTAGTGGTTCCGAGAAGACCCAGTACTTC	CASGSEKTQYF
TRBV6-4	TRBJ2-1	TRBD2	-	TGTGCCAGCAGGCCCTCCCCCAGCGGGAGTCCCAATGAGCAGTTCTTC	CASRPSPSGSPNEQFF
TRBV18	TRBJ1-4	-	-	TGTGCCAGCTCACCTACTCAGGGCAGCAGAAATGAAAAACTGTTTTTT	CASSPTQGSRNEKLFF
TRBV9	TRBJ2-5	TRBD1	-	TGTGCCAGCAGCTCTAGGACAGGGTGGTCAAAGACCCAAGAGACCCAGTACTTC	CASSSRTGWSKTQETQYF
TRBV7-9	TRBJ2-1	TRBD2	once	TGTGCCAGCAGCCCCTGGACTAGCGGGGACAATGAGCAGTTCTTC	CASSPWTSGDNEQFF
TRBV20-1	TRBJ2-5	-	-	TGCAGTGCTAGAAATAACCAGGACCAGTACTTC	CSARNNQDQYF
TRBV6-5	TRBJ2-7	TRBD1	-	TGTGCCAGCAGTTACCACAGGGGGACCTACGAGCAGTACTTC	CASSYHRGTYEQYF
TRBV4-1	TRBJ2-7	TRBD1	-	TGCGCCAGCAGCCAAGAACCCGGGACAGTCAACTCCTACGAGCAGTACTTC	CASSQEPGTVNSYEQYF
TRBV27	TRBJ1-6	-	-	TGTGCCAGCAGTTCCAGGGGTTATAATTCACCCCTCCACTTT	CASSSRGYNSPLHF
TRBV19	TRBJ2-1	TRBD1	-	TGTGCCAGTAGCCTGGCGGACAGGGGTCGAGATGAGCAGTTCTTC	CASSLADRGRDEQFF
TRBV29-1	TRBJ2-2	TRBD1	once	TGCAGCGTGGCTGACAGGGGGCGGGGGGTCGGGGAGCTGTTTTTT	CSVADRGRGVGELFF
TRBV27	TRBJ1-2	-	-	TGTGCCAGCAGTCCGCCCGGGACAAATCTCTATGGCTACACCTTC	CASSPPGTNLYGYTF
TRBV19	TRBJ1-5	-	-	TGTGCCAGTAGTAACAGACAGAACAATCAGCCCCAGCATTTT	CASSNRQNNQPQHF
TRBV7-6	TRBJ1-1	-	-	TGTGCCAGCAGCCTCCAGGAGAACACTGAAGCTTTCTTT	CASSLQENTEAFF